A single sample gave rise to the 15 T cell receptor beta chains below, sequenced in a study of CD8+CD57+ T cells in acquired aplastic anemia. The authors sequenced patients whose flow cytometry had shown CD8+CD57+ cell expansion. Genomic DNA constituted the template upon which TCR beta VDJ and CDR3 profiling was performed. TCRdb redid the calling of the reads with MiXCR, one entry per CDR3 protein. The sample records about half a million distinct CDR3 sequences, more than 25% being singletons. The sample taken for sequencing was sorted CD4+, CD8+, or CD8+CD57+ T cells (not recorded which) from PBMCs. Receptors originate from a human donor with aplastic anemia.

The sample holds a few counts of this clonotype. V is TRBV30 and J is TRBJ1-5; D gene uncertain. The V and J ends lost 2 bases and 11 bases respectively, with 16 bases between them. The CDR3 runs to 13 residues. Per germline, CDR1 GTSNPN and CDR2 SVGIG (reference sequence). The CDR3 sequence: CAWSPGPFWSQHF. Here the CDR3 DNA reads TGTGCCTGGAGTCCGGGTCCTTTCTGGTCCCAGCATTTT.

The rearrangement links TRBV9 to TRBJ2-1; D unresolved. The V end lost 3 bases, the J end lost 9 bases, and 13 bases lay between the germline ends. The CDR3 spans 13 residues. Germline V gene sequence: CDR1 SGDLS, CDR2 YYNGEE. The CDR3 sequence: CASSADPGGEQFF. CDR3 DNA sequence: TGTGCCAGCAGCGCTGACCCGGGCGGTGAGCAGTTCTTC.

In its sample, this clonotype was seen many times. J is TRBJ1-2 and V is TRBV19; TRBD1 matches 8 bases. This CDR3 region has 15 residues. Germline CDR1 is LNHDA and CDR2 is SQIVND (reference sequence). The trim removed 7 bases at V and 0 bases at J, leaving 7 bases unmatched. DNA for the CDR3: TGTGCCAGTACCCTAGGGACAGGACCTAACTATGGCTACACCTTC. Its protein is CASTLGTGPNYGYTF.

The table lists this clonotype with many counts. This rearrangement joins TRBV29-1 to TRBJ1-4; perhaps TRBD1 as D (5 bases). This CDR3 region has 14 residues. From germline, CDR1 is SQVTM and CDR2 ANQGSEA. Trimming removed 4 bases at V and 4 bases at J, with 13 bases between. CDR3 residues: CSVGGRAINEKLFF. The CDR3 DNA follows: TGCAGCGTTGGAGGCAGGGCTATTAATGAAAAACTGTTTTTT.

This rearrangement joins TRBV6-6 to TRBJ2-7, with 9 bases that match TRBD1. The V and J ends lost 8 bases and 2 bases, in that order; junction bases with no gene match: 7. Germline assignment: CDR1 MNHNY and CDR2 SVGAGI (reference sequence). The CDR3 runs to 14 residues. CDR3 DNA sequence: TGTGCCAGCGAACCCGGGACAGGGACCTACGAGCAGTACTTC. Encoded protein: CASEPGTGTYEQYF.

This chain uses TRBV11-2 with TRBJ2-1, with 9 bases fitting TRBD2. The germline V gene encodes CDR1 SGHAT and CDR2 FQNNGV. The trim removed 4 bases at V and 8 bases at J, leaving 15 bases unmatched. The CDR3 is made up of 17 amino acids. CDR3 DNA sequence: TGTGCCAGCAGCTCGAACCAGGGAAGCGGGGGGAGCGATGAGCAGTTCTTC. Amino acids: CASSSNQGSGGSDEQFF.

The chain carries TRBV2 and TRBJ2-6; weak D call: TRBD1 (6 bases). V was pared by 6 bases and J by 0 bases, with 9 bases between. The CDR3 is 15 amino acids. Germline CDR1 reads SNHLY; CDR2 reads FYNNEI. The CDR3 loop is CASREQGSGANVLTF. Here the CDR3 DNA reads TGTGCCAGCAGGGAACAGGGCTCTGGGGCCAACGTCCTGACTTTC.

This clonotype was counted a few times. Given a much more abundant clone one base away, this may be a read error. This rearrangement joins TRBV25-1 to TRBJ2-2; 8 positions match TRBD2. CDR1 and CDR2 from the germline V gene are MGHDK and SYGVNS. The CDR3 loop spans 17 amino acids. CDR3 sequence: CASSDDLKRGNAGELFF. The CDR3, as DNA: TGTGCCAGCAGTGACGATCTAAAGCGGGGGAACGCCGGGGAGCTGTTTTTT.

This clonotype was observed a few times. J is TRBJ2-1 and V is TRBV10-2, with 10 bases matching TRBD2. CDR1 WSHSY and CDR2 SAAADI come from the germline V gene. V trimming: 6 bases; J trimming: 7 bases; junction bases outside the gene matches: 9. The CDR3 runs 15 residues. The CDR3 loop reads CASSAASGGQNEQFF. CDR3 nucleotide sequence: TGCGCCAGCAGCGCCGCTAGCGGGGGTCAAAATGAGCAGTTCTTC.

Turning to this clonotype: In this CDR3 the conserved last residue, phenylalanine or tryptophan, is missing, so a read error is likely. The chain couples TRBV5-5 to TRBJ1-4; 7 bases map to TRBD1. V was pared by 3 bases and J by 7 bases, with 12 bases of the junction left unmatched. Germline CDR1 and CDR2: SGHKS and YYEKEE (reference sequence). The CDR3 consists of 16 residues. This CDR3 is CASSSLDRKGVEKLFS. For the CDR3, the DNA is TGTGCCAGCAGCTCTCTGGACAGGAAGGGAGTTGAAAAACTGTTTTCT.

The gene calls are TRBV11-1 and TRBJ2-3, with TRBD2 matching over 10 bases. This CDR3 has 19 amino acids. After removal of 0 bases from V and 0 bases from J, the junction contained 9 bases not matched to a gene. Germline loops: CDR1 SGHAT, CDR2 FQDESV (reference sequence). The CDR3 is CASSLAASGSRSSTDTQYF. The DNA of the CDR3 is TGTGCCAGCAGCTTAGCGGCTAGCGGGAGCCGATCTAGCACAGATACGCAGTATTTT.

The chain links TRBV5-6 to TRBJ2-7, with 7 nucleotides matching TRBD2. The CDR3 spans 13 residues. Per the germline V gene, CDR1 is SGHDT and CDR2 is YYEEEE. J gave up 4 bases and V 2 bases, and 3 bases lay outside the gene matches. The CDR3 DNA follows: TGTGCCAGCAGCTTATGGGAGGGATACGAGCAGTACTTC. This codes for CASSLWEGYEQYF.

This clonotype was recorded at least ten times. This rearrangement joins TRBV25-1 to TRBJ2-3, with a weak D call TRBD1 (5 bases). This CDR3 region has 17 residues. V lost 3 bases and J 0 bases, leaving 16 bases between the germline ends. Per germline, CDR1 MGHDK and CDR2 SYGVNS. This chain's CDR3 is CASSEVGRGPSTDTQYF. The CDR3 nucleotides read TGTGCCAGCAGTGAGGTCGGTAGGGGCCCGAGCACAGATACGCAGTATTTT.

The chain carries TRBV5-1 and TRBJ2-5, with a tentative D call TRBD1 (6 bases). Trimming stripped 2 bases from V and 2 bases from J, with 19 bases between. CDR1 SGHRS and CDR2 YFSETQ come from the germline V gene. This CDR3 has 17 amino acids. CDR3 region: CASSLTGTSYGQETQYF. As DNA, the CDR3 is TGCGCCAGCAGCTTAACCGGGACAAGTTACGGACAAGAGACCCAGTACTTC.

This clonotype was seen a handful of times. V gene TRBV12-3 or TRBV12-4 combines with J gene TRBJ1-5, with TRBD1 as a possible D gene (5 bases). V dropped 4 bases and J dropped 3 bases, with 10 bases sitting between them. This CDR3 is 14 amino acids long. The CDR3 DNA reads as TGTGCCAGCAGTTCCCAGGGATACAATCAGCCCCAGCATTTT. It encodes CASSSQGYNQPQHF.